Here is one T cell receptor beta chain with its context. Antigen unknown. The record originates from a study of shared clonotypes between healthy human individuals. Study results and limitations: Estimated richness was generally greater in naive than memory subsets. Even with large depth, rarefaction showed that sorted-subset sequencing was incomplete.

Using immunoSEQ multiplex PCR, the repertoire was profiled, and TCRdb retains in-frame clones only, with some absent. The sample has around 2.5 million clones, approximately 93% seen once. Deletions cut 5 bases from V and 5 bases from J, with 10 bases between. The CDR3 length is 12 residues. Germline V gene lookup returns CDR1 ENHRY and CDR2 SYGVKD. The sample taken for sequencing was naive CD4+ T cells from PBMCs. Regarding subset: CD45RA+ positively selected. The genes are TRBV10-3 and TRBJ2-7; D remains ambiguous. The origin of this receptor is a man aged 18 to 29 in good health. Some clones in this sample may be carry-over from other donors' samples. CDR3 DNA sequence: TGTGCCATCAGTTTTAGTGGGAACGAGCAGTACTTC. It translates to CAISFSGNEQYF.